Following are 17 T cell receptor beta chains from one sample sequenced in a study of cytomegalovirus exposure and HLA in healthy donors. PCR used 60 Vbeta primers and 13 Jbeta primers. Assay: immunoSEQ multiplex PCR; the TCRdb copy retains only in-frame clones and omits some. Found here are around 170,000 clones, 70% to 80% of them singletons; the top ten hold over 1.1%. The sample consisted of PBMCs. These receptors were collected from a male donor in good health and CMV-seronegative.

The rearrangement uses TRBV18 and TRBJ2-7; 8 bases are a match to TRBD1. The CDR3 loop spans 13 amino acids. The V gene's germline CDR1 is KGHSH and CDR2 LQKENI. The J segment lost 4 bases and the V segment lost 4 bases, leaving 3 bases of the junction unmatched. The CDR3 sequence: CASSLRDRYEQYF. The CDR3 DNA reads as TGTGCCAGCTCACTCAGGGACAGGTACGAGCAGTACTTC.

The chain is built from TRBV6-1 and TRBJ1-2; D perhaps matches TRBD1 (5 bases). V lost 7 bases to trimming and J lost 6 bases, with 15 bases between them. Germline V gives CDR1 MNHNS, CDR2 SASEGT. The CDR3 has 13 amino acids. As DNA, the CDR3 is TGTGCCAGCATAGAGCCAGGGCTCCATGGCTACACCTTC. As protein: CASIEPGLHGYTF.

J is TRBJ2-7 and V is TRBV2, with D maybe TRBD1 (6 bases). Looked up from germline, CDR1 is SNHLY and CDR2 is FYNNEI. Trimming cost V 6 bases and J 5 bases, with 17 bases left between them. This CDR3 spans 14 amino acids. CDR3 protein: CASRRDIVLNEQYF. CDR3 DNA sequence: TGTGCCAGCAGACGGGACATAGTCCTTAACGAGCAGTACTTC.

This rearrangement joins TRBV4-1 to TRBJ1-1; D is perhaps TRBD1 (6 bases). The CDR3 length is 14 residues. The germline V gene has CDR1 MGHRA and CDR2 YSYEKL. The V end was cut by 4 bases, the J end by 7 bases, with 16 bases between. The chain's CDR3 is CASSLVRGASEAFF. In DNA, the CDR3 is TGCGCCAGCAGCCTTGTCAGGGGAGCTAGTGAAGCTTTCTTT.

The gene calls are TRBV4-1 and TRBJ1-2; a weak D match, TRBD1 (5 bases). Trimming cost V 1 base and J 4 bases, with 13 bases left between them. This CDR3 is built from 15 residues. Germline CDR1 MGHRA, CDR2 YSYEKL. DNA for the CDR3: TGCGCCAGCAGCCAAGTGGGGGAGGGAGGCTATGGCTACACCTTC. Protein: CASSQVGEGGYGYTF.

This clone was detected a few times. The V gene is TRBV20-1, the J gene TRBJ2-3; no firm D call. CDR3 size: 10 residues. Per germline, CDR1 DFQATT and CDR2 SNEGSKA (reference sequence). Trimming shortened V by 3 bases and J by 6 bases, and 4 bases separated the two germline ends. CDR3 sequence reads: CSASMDTQYF. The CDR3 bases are TGCAGTGCTAGCATGGATACGCAGTATTTT.

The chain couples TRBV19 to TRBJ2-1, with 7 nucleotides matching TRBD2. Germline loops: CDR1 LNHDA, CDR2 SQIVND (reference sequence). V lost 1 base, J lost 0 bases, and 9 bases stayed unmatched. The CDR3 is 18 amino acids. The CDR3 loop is CASSIVLAAPSSYNEQFF. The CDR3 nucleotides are TGTGCCAGTAGTATAGTCCTAGCGGCCCCCAGCTCCTACAATGAGCAGTTCTTC.

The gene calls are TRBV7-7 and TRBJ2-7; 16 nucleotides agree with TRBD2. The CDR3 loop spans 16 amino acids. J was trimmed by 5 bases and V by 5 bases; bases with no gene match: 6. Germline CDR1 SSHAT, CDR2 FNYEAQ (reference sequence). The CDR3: CASSPGLAGGPNEQYF. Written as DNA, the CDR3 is TGTGCCAGCAGCCCGGGACTAGCGGGAGGGCCGAACGAGCAGTACTTC. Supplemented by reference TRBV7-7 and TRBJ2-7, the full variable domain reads GAGVSQSPRYKVTKRGQDVTLRCDPISSHATLYWYQQALGQGPEFLTYFNYEAQPDKSGLPSDRFSAERPEGSISTLTIQRTEQRDSAMYRCASSPGLAGGPNEQYFGPGTRLTVT.

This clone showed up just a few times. The CDR3 sequence: CASSPSGTSRETQYF. The DNA of the CDR3 is TGTGCCAGCAGCCCCTCCGGGACTAGCAGGGAGACCCAGTACTTC. The chain has TRBV7-2 and TRBJ2-5; 9 bases align to TRBD2. The CDR3 spans 15 residues. CDR1 and CDR2 from the germline V gene are SGHTA and FQGNSA. The junction had 9 bases not matched to a gene; V was cut back by 5 bases and J by 5 bases.

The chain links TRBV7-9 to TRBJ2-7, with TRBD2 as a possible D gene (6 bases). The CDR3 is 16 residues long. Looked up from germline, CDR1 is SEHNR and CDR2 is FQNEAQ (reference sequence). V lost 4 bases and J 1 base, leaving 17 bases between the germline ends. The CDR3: CASSSREALWSYEQYF. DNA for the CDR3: TGTGCCAGCAGCTCCAGGGAGGCACTTTGGTCCTACGAGCAGTACTTC. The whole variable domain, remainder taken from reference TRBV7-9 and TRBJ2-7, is DTGVSQNPRHKITKRGQNVTFRCDPISEHNRLYWYRQTLGQGPEFLTYFQNEAQLEKSRLLSDRFSAERPKGSFSTLEIQRTEQGDSAMYLCASSSREALWSYEQYFGPGTRLTVT.

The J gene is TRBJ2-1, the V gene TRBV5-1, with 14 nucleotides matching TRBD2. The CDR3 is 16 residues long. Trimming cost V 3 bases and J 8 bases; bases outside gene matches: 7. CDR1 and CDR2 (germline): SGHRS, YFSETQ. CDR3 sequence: CASSWGTSGSGHEQFF. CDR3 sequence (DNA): TGCGCCAGCAGCTGGGGGACTAGCGGGAGCGGACATGAGCAGTTCTTC.

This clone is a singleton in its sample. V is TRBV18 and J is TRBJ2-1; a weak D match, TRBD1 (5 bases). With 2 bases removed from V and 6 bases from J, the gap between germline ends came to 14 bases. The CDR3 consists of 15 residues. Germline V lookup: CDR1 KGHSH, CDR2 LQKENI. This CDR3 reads CASSPGTGRVNEQFF. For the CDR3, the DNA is TGTGCCAGCTCACCAGGTACAGGCAGGGTCAATGAGCAGTTCTTC.

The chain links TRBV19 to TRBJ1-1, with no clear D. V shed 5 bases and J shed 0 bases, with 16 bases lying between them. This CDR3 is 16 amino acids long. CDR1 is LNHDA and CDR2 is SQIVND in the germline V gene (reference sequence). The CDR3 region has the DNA TGTGCCAGTAGTCAAGAAGGGTACGGGATGAACACTGAAGCTTTCTTT. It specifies CASSQEGYGMNTEAFF.

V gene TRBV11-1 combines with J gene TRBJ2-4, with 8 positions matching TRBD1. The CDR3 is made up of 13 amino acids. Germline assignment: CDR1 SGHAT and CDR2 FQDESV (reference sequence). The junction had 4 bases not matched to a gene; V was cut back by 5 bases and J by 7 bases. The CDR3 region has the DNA TGTGCCAGCAGCCAGGACAGGGAGAACATTCAGTACTTC. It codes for CASSQDRENIQYF.

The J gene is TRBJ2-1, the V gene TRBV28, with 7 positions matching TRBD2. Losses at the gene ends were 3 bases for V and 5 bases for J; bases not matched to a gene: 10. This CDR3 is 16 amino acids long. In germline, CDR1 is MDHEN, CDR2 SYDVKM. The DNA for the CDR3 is TGTGCCAGCAGTTTTAGTCCGCGGGAGCCGAACAATGAGCAGTTCTTC. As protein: CASSFSPREPNNEQFF.

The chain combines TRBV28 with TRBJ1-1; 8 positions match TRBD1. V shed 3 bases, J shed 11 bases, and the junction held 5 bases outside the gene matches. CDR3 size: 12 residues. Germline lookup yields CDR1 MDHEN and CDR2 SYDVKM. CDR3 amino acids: CASSFDRGGAFF. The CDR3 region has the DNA TGTGCCAGCAGTTTCGACAGGGGTGGGGCTTTCTTT.

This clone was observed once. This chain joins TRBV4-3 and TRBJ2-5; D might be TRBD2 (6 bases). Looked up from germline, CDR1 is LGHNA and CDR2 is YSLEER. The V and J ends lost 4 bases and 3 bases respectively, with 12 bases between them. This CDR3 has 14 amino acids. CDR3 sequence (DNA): TGCGCCAGCAGCCGACAAGGCGGGAAAGAGACCCAGTACTTC. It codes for CASSRQGGKETQYF.